This T cell receptor (beta chain) appears in the sequencing data of a study of T cell repertoires in cytomegalovirus infection. For the study at large: Public TCR beta signatures indicated both CMV infection and matching HLA type.

This clonotype was picked up many times. TCRdb ran MiXCR on the reads and lists one entry per CDR3 protein. The top ten hold about a tenth of the sample, which has 150,000 or so distinct CDR3 sequences, 23% seen once. There are 12 residues in the CDR3. The V end was cut by 5 bases, the J end by 5 bases, with 9 bases between. The germline gives CDR1 SGHTA, CDR2 FQGNSA. This sequence was found in a human donor in good health (CMV status not recorded). Some clones in this sample may be carry-over from other donors' samples. The sequenced sample was PBMCs. The chain carries TRBV7-2 and TRBJ2-5; possibly TRBD2 for D (5 bases). The CDR3: CASSHGGETQYF. The CDR3 nucleotides read TGTGCCAGCAGCCACGGCGGGGAGACCCAGTACTTC.